This T cell receptor (beta chain) derives from a study of cytomegalovirus exposure and HLA in healthy donors. Study observations and caveats: According to a later analysis, donors in an Asian-associated ancestry cluster reportedly had fewer N-insertions than the 666-donor mean.

The primer mix had 60 Vbeta and 13 Jbeta primers. Some clones are missing from TCRdb's copy, which holds only in-frame ones; the method was immunoSEQ multiplex PCR. The table records some 70,000 clones, roughly 83% of them present only once. This clone was picked up a small number of times. Antigen unknown. The source of this sequence is a woman aged 50 to 60 in good health and CMV-seronegative. Sequencing was done on a sample of PBMCs.

CDR3 protein: CASSLEGGKPQHF. For the CDR3, the DNA is TGCGCCAGCAGCTTGGAGGGAGGGAAGCCCCAGCATTTT. The chain links TRBV5-1 to TRBJ1-5; D gene uncertain. The CDR3 runs 13 residues. Germline V gives CDR1 SGHRS, CDR2 YFSETQ. Trimming left V 0 bases short and J 8 bases short, with 9 bases between.